The 21 T cell receptor beta chains below all came from one sample that was sequenced in a study of post-analysis software for immune sequencing data. These receptors have no known antigen. Unique molecular identifiers had been added to the TCR beta cDNA libraries. TCRdb recomputed calls from the PCR reads with MiXCR, one row per CDR3 protein. Of 380,000 or so distinct CDR3 sequences in the sample, around a third were seen once. The study's findings and limits: In patients, about 5 TRBV segments were more frequent than in controls, with TRBV5-6, TRBV5-1 and TRBV20-1 among them.

The source material was blood. The receptors here all came from a girl aged 5-17 years with multiple sclerosis.

This sequence joins TRBV3-1 and TRBJ2-1; 8 bases are a match to TRBD1. Germline V gene lookup returns CDR1 LGHDT and CDR2 YNNKEL (reference sequence). The CDR3 runs 14 residues. V trimming: 6 bases; J trimming: 13 bases; junction bases outside the gene matches: 14. CDR3 bases: TGTGCCAGCAGTGACCGCAGGGGGCTCGAGACCCAGTTCTTC. This encodes CASSDRRGLETQFF.

This clonotype occurred a few times. This sequence joins TRBV3-1 and TRBJ2-7; D uncertain. This CDR3 is built from 15 residues. The germline V gene has CDR1 LGHDT and CDR2 YNNKEL (reference sequence). Trimming shortened V by 0 bases and J by 3 bases, and 12 bases separated the two germline ends. CDR3 sequence (DNA): TGTGCCAGCAGCCAAGACTTCTCACCGGGCTACGAGCAGTACTTC. Its protein product is CASSQDFSPGYEQYF.

This clonotype was detected only a few times. The genes are TRBV9 and TRBJ2-1; D unclear. V lost 0 bases to trimming and J lost 1 base, with 8 bases between them. CDR1 and CDR2 (germline): SGDLS, YYNGEE. The CDR3 is 15 residues long. In DNA, the CDR3 is TGTGCCAGCAGCGTAGTATCGACTTCCTACAATGAGCAGTTCTTC. Its translation is CASSVVSTSYNEQFF.

The chain employs TRBV7-2 and TRBJ1-1; D is ambiguous. Trimming took 6 bases from V and 3 from J, leaving 11 bases between them. The V gene's germline CDR1 is SGHTA and CDR2 FQGNSA. The CDR3 covers 13 residues. Here the CDR3 reads CASRYGLDTEAFF. The CDR3, as DNA: TGTGCCAGCAGATATGGGTTAGACACTGAAGCTTTCTTT.

The V and J genes are TRBV27 and TRBJ2-2; D possibly corresponds to TRBD2 (7 bases). This CDR3 is 12 amino acids long. Per germline, CDR1 MNHEY and CDR2 SMNVEV (reference sequence). CDR3 DNA: TGTAGGGGGGGAGGTAGCACCGGGGAGCTGTTTTTT. It translates to CRGGGSTGELFF.

About this clonotype itself: The germline gene is not matched at one end of the junction; a read error may be the cause. This rearrangement joins TRBV7-2 to TRBJ1-1; D perhaps matches TRBD1 (6 bases). The CDR3 sequence is 14 residues long. CDR1 is SGHTA and CDR2 is FQGNSA in the germline V gene. The CDR3: CVSSLQGRTTEAFF. The CDR3 DNA reads TGTGTCAGCAGCTTACAGGGTCGGACCACTGAAGCTTTCTTT.

This clonotype has ten or more counts. The chain uses TRBV7-9 and TRBJ1-2; D not resolved. CDR1 is SEHNR, CDR2 FQNEAQ, per germline (reference sequence). The germline V and J ends were trimmed by 1 base and 1 base, with 7 bases remaining between them. This CDR3 comprises 14 residues. The CDR3: CASSLDIRNYGYTF. The CDR3 nucleotides are TGTGCCAGCAGCTTAGACATCCGTAACTATGGCTACACCTTC.

This clonotype was counted between two and nine times. The rearrangement uses TRBV5-1 and TRBJ1-2, with D uncertain. CDR3 size: 13 residues. Trimming removed 1 base at V and 7 bases at J, with 11 bases between. Germline assignment: CDR1 SGHRS and CDR2 YFSETQ. The CDR3 nucleotides read TGCGCCAGCAGCTTGACCGAAAGTAGTGGCTACACCTTC. Translation gives CASSLTESSGYTF. The complete variable domain, with remaining parts taken from reference TRBV5-1 and TRBJ1-2, reads KAGVTQTPRYLIKTRGQQVTLSCSPISGHRSVSWYQQTPGQGLQFLFEYFSETQRNKGNFPGRFSGRQFSNSRSEMNVSTLELGDSALYLCASSLTESSGYTFGSGTRLTVV.

This chain links TRBV7-3 with TRBJ2-1, with D perhaps matching TRBD1 or TRBD2 (5 bases each). The CDR3 length is 15 residues. In germline, CDR1 is SGHTA, CDR2 FQGTGA. The V gene lost 5 bases and the J gene lost 6 bases, with 17 bases spanning the gap. The CDR3: CASSPRAGSGNEQFF. CDR3 DNA: TGTGCCAGCAGCCCCAGGGCGGGCAGCGGCAATGAGCAGTTCTTC. The variable domain in full, completed from reference TRBV7-3 and TRBJ2-1, reads GAGVSQTPSNKVTEKGKYVELRCDPISGHTALYWYRQSLGQGPEFLIYFQGTGAADDSGLPNDRFFAVRPEGSVSTLKIQRTERGDSAVYLCASSPRAGSGNEQFFGPGTRLTVL.

The chain links TRBV29-1 to TRBJ2-5; either TRBD1 or TRBD2 may supply D (5 bases each). CDR3 length: 12 residues. V lost 1 base and J lost 9, with 12 bases in between. Looked up from germline, CDR1 is SQVTM and CDR2 is ANQGSEA. CDR3 protein: CSVEGDQVAQYF. The DNA of the CDR3 is TGCAGCGTTGAAGGGGACCAGGTGGCCCAGTACTTC.

As concerns this clonotype: The junction and the germline gene differ at one end; a read error may be behind it. The J gene is TRBJ2-3, the V gene TRBV7-2; D gene uncertain. CDR1 and CDR2 from the germline V gene are SGHTA and FQGNSA. The CDR3 covers 14 residues. For the CDR3, the DNA is TGTGCCGGCAGCTTAGATTTACGCACAGATACGCAGTATTTT. This translates into CAGSLDLRTDTQYF.

This clonotype was detected a few times. The chain is built from TRBV27 and TRBJ2-7; no reliable D call. CDR1 is MNHEY and CDR2 is SMNVEV in the germline V gene (reference sequence). V was cut by 5 bases and J by 0 bases, with 14 bases left in between. This CDR3 spans 15 amino acids. The CDR3 region is CASSIWVPSSYEQYF. The CDR3 nucleotides read TGTGCCAGCAGTATATGGGTCCCGAGCTCCTACGAGCAGTACTTC.

V usage is TRBV3-1 and J usage is TRBJ1-1; D is uncertain. V was cut by 4 bases and J by 2 bases, with 14 bases left in between. This CDR3 contains 15 residues. Germline V gives CDR1 LGHDT, CDR2 YNNKEL (reference sequence). DNA of the CDR3: TGTGCCAGCAGCCCCAGGCTTGGACGAAACACTGAAGCTTTCTTT. Its translation is CASSPRLGRNTEAFF. Full variable domain (outside the CDR3, taken from reference TRBV3-1 and TRBJ1-1): DTAVSQTPKYLVTQMGNDKSIKCEQNLGHDTMYWYKQDSKKFLKIMFSYNNKELIINETVPNRFSPKSPDKAHLNLHINSLELGDSAVYFCASSPRLGRNTEAFFGQGTRLTVV.

This clonotype appeared a few times. V is TRBV12-3 or TRBV12-4 and J is TRBJ2-3; possibly TRBD2 for D (5 bases). Between the trimmed V and J ends, which lost 3 bases and 2 bases, there was a span of 9 bases. This CDR3 is built from 14 residues. The CDR3 sequence: CASSFGGPTDTQYF. The DNA of the CDR3 is TGTGCCAGCAGTTTCGGCGGGCCCACAGATACGCAGTATTTT.

This clonotype was seen a single time. V gene TRBV13 combines with J gene TRBJ1-5; D perhaps matches TRBD1 (5 bases). The germline V and J ends were trimmed by 1 base and 4 bases, with 8 bases remaining between them. The germline CDR1 and CDR2 sequences are PRHDT and FYEKMQ (reference sequence). The CDR3 spans 14 residues. The CDR3 DNA reads TGTGCCAGCAGCTTAGTCAGGGTAAATCAGCCCCAGCATTTT. It yields the protein CASSLVRVNQPQHF. Complete variable domain (other parts from reference TRBV13 and TRBJ1-5): AAGVIQSPRHLIKEKRETATLKCYPIPRHDTVYWYQQGPGQDPQFLISFYEKMQSDKGSIPDRFSAQQFSDYHSELNMSSLELGDSALYFCASSLVRVNQPQHFGDGTRLSIL.

This clonotype appeared a few times. The CDR3 bases are TGTGCCACCAGTGACAGGACAGGGAACACCGGGGAGCTGTTTTTT. Amino acids: CATSDRTGNTGELFF. V and J are TRBV24-1 and TRBJ2-2; the match to TRBD1 covers 7 bases. Germline loops: CDR1 KGHDR, CDR2 SFDVKD. J gave up 1 base and V 4 bases, and 2 bases lay outside the gene matches. The CDR3 is 15 residues long.

This clonotype was observed a few times. This chain links TRBV29-1 with TRBJ1-1, with 8 bases matching TRBD1. The CDR3 spans 12 residues. Germline V gene sequence: CDR1 SQVTM, CDR2 ANQGSEA. Trimming cost V 6 bases and J 3 bases; bases outside gene matches: 3. CDR3 amino acids: CSVHRGDTEAFF. The CDR3 nucleotides are TGCAGCGTACACAGGGGGGACACTGAAGCTTTCTTT.

The V and J genes are TRBV7-2 and TRBJ2-2; TRBD1 agrees at 9 bases. V was pared by 5 bases and J by 3 bases, with 4 bases of the junction left unmatched. The CDR3 is 15 residues long. From germline, CDR1 is SGHTA and CDR2 FQGNSA. CDR3 residues: CASSPQGADTGELFF. Written as DNA, the CDR3 is TGTGCCAGCAGCCCACAGGGGGCAGACACCGGGGAGCTGTTTTTT.

The V and J genes are TRBV29-1 and TRBJ1-5; D might be TRBD1 (6 bases). The CDR3 runs 13 residues. V gave up 7 bases and J gave up 5 bases, with 15 bases separating them. Germline CDR1 is SQVTM and CDR2 is ANQGSEA. The CDR3 sequence is CSAGDTPDQPQHF. The CDR3 DNA reads as TGCAGCGCCGGGGACACTCCCGATCAGCCCCAGCATTTT.

The chain links TRBV7-9 to TRBJ1-5; D unresolved. The CDR3 has 16 amino acids. The V end lost 5 bases, the J end lost 5 bases, and 19 bases lay between the germline ends. From germline, CDR1 is SEHNR and CDR2 FQNEAQ (reference sequence). CDR3 protein: CASSPTDGPTDQPQHF. CDR3 sequence (DNA): TGTGCCAGCAGCCCGACCGACGGGCCCACGGATCAGCCCCAGCATTTT.

The rearrangement joins TRBV13 to TRBJ2-7; TRBD2 aligns across 12 bases. Germline loops: CDR1 PRHDT, CDR2 FYEKMQ (reference sequence). The CDR3 runs to 15 residues. The junction had 6 bases not matched to a gene; V was cut back by 6 bases and J by 3 bases. The CDR3 DNA is TGTGCCAGCAGTTCCGGACTAGCGGGGAACTACGAGCAGTACTTC. It specifies CASSSGLAGNYEQYF.